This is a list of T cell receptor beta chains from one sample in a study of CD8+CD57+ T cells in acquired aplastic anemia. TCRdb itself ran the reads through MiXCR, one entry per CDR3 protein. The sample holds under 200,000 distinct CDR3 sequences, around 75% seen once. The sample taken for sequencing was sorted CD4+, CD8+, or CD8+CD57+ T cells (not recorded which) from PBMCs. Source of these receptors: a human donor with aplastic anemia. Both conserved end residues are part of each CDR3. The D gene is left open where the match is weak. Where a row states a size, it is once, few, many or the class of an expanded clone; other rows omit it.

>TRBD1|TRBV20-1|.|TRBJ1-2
CSARGQGNYGYTF
TGCAGTGCTAGAGGACAGGGTAACTATGGCTACACCTTC
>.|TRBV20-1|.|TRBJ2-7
CSARVREDYEQYF
TGCAGTGCTAGAGTCCGCGAGGATTACGAGCAGTACTTC
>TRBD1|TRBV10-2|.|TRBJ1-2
CASSPDLDRGGGYTF
TGCGCCAGCAGTCCGGACCTAGACAGGGGAGGCGGCTACACCTTC
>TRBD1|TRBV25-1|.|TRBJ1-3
CASSEYRGRTGNTIYF
TGTGCCAGCAGTGAATATAGGGGGCGAACAGGAAACACCATATATTTT
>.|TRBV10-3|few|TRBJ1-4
CAISDGLGVNEKLFF
TGTGCCATCAGTGACGGACTAGGGGTTAATGAAAAACTGTTTTTT
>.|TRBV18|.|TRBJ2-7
CASSPRDGTYEQYF
TGTGCCAGCTCACCTCGGGACGGAACCTACGAGCAGTACTTC
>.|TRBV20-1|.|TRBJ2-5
CSARVQGQIETQYF
TGCAGTGCTAGAGTTCAGGGGCAGATAGAGACCCAGTACTTC
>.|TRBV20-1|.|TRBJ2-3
CSAPRDRATDTQYF
TGCAGTGCTCCAAGGGACCGGGCCACAGATACGCAGTATTTT
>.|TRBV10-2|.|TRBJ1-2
CASSESNIRTALPGYTF
TGCGCCAGCAGTGAGTCAAATATTAGGACAGCTTTACCTGGCTACACCTTC
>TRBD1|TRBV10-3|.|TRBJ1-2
CAISGAGGTSGYGYTF
TGTGCCATCAGTGGGGCAGGGGGGACCTCTGGGTATGGCTACACCTTC
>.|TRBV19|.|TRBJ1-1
CASSIRAAGNTEAFF
TGTGCCAGTAGTATACGGGCGGCAGGGAACACTGAAGCTTTCTTT